The clone carrying this T cell receptor beta chain has just a few counts. Its matching antigen is unknown. TCRdb reprocessed the 5' RACE reads with MiXCR, giving one entry per CDR3 protein. The sample comprises about 320,000 distinct CDR3 sequences, roughly 10% of which are singletons, and approximately 3% rests with the top ten. This sample was taken from a study of T cells after yellow fever vaccination. CDR1 and CDR2 (germline): DFQATT, SNEGSKA (reference sequence). There are 11 residues in the CDR3. The germline V and J ends were trimmed by 5 bases and 6 bases, with 7 bases remaining between them. Whole-study findings and limits: The CD4 and CD8 compartments had a small share of their clonotypes in common. At 95% to 97% for CD4 and over 80% for CD8, most primary-vaccination clones showed up again after the booster.

Sequencing used CD4+ T cells sorted from PBMCs, obtained 45 days after the yellow fever booster vaccination. This sequence was found in a man aged 18-30 years who received the YFV17D yellow fever vaccine. The genes are TRBV20-1 and TRBJ1-4, with D hard to call. CDR3 DNA: TGCAGTGCTGGATTTTATGAAAAACTGTTTTTT. Amino acids: CSAGFYEKLFF.